This T cell receptor (beta chain) stems from a study of identical twins. Study results and caveats: Zero-insertion analyses were open to partial confounding by invariant MAIT and iNKT cells. The study found weaker excess twin sharing in beta out-of-frame sequences. There were fewer insertions in abundant cord blood beta clonotypes, but memory repertoires showed no such pattern.

The trim removed 2 bases at V and 6 bases at J, leaving 6 bases unmatched. The CDR3 runs to 16 residues. This clonotype has a handful of counts. Its antigen is not identified. MiXCR, run by TCRdb on the 5' RACE reads, gives a single entry per CDR3 protein. The sample has fewer than 450,000 distinct CDR3 sequences, 9% to 10% seen once. The sequencing sample was made of naive T cells sorted from blood. This clonotype was obtained from a woman aged 45-65 years in good health. The V and J genes are TRBV12-3 or TRBV12-4 and TRBJ2-2; 10 bases line up with TRBD2. The CDR3: CASSLLAGVRAGELFF. The CDR3 DNA sequence: TGTGCCAGCAGTTTACTAGCGGGAGTAAGGGCCGGGGAGCTGTTTTTT.